This paragraph reports one T cell receptor beta chain. Its cognate antigen is unknown. This specimen belongs to a study of response to subunit inactivated influenza vaccine. TCRdb used MiXCR to reprocess the RT-PCR reads, holding one entry per CDR3 protein. The sample includes about 240,000 distinct CDR3 sequences, 10% to 15% of them seen just once. Points from the study as a whole: After each seasonal influenza vaccination, few new T cells are recruited, the authors suggested.

The source material was non-naive T cells sorted from PBMCs, sampled less than 15 days before vaccination. This receptor was identified in a man aged 50 to 59 who received an inactivated influenza vaccine.

CDR3 region: CSARSGLGNEQFF. The CDR3, as DNA: TGCAGTGCTAGGTCAGGGTTGGGGAATGAGCAGTTCTTC. V is TRBV20-1 and J is TRBJ2-1, with D possibly matching TRBD1 (5 bases). CDR1 DFQATT and CDR2 SNEGSKA come from the germline V gene (reference sequence). Between the trimmed V and J ends, which lost 3 bases and 7 bases, there was a span of 13 bases. The CDR3 has 13 residues.